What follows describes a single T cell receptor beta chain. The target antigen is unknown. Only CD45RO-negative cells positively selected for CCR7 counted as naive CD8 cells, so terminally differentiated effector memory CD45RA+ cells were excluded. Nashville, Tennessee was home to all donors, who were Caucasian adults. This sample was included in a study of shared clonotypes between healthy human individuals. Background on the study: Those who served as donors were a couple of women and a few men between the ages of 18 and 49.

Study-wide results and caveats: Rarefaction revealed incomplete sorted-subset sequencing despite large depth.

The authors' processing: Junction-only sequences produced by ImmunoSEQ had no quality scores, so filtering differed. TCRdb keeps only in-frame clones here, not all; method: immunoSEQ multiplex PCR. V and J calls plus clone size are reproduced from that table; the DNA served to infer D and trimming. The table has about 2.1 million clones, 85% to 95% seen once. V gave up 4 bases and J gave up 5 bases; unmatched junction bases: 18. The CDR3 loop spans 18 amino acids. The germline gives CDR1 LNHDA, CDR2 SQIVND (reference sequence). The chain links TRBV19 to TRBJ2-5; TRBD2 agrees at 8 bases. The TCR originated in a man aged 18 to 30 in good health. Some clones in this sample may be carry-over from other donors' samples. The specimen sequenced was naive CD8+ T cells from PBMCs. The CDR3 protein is CASSRDPMGLAGLETQYF. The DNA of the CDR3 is TGTGCCAGTAGTAGGGATCCTATGGGGTTAGCGGGATTGGAGACCCAGTACTTC.